This T cell receptor (beta chain) was documented in a study of graft-versus-host responses after intestinal transplantation. This clone appeared once. Data came from immunoSEQ multiplex PCR; TCRdb stores just in-frame clones and leaves some out. Of around 14,000 clones detected, more than 90% appear once; the ten largest clones hold about 0.78%. The input for sequencing was PBMCs, taken 9 days after transplant. This TCR derives from a human patient who received an intestinal transplant, so some T cells may come from the graft donor.

CDR3 amino acids: CASSLSGTRETQYF. The CDR3 DNA follows: TGTGCCAGCAGCCTATCCGGGACTCGGGAGACCCAGTACTTC. The rearrangement links TRBV11-1 to TRBJ2-5; perhaps TRBD2 as D (6 bases). In germline, CDR1 is SGHAT, CDR2 FQDESV (reference sequence). Between the trimmed V and J ends, which lost 5 bases and 5 bases, there was a span of 15 bases. The CDR3 spans 14 residues.